One sample yielded the 5 T cell receptor beta chains listed below, sequenced in a study of blood T cell repertoires in COVID-19. The data were produced by immunoSEQ multiplex PCR, yet TCRdb's version contains in-frame clones alone and is incomplete. The sample contains under 300,000 clones, about 79% of which appear only once. The source material was peripheral blood. Every receptor here comes from a woman older than 75 with acute or convalescent COVID-19.

The chain uses TRBV7-2 and TRBJ2-1; a possible D gene is TRBD2 (5 bases). The V gene's germline CDR1 is SGHTA and CDR2 FQGNSA. V lost 2 bases and J lost 4, with 18 bases in between. CDR3 length: 17 amino acids. The CDR3 loop is CASSLRAGTMGYNEQFF. CDR3 bases: TGTGCCAGCAGCTTAAGGGCGGGCACCATGGGGTACAATGAGCAGTTCTTC.

The chain carries TRBV10-3 and TRBJ1-1, with D possibly being TRBD1 (5 bases). Germline CDR1 ENHRY, CDR2 SYGVKD. CDR3 size: 12 residues. Trimming pared 7 bases from V and 4 bases from J, leaving 10 bases between. The CDR3 sequence is CAINQGGTEAFF. CDR3 sequence (DNA): TGTGCCATCAATCAGGGAGGCACTGAAGCTTTCTTT.

The chain links TRBV9 to TRBJ1-1; no clear D. The CDR3 is 12 amino acids. V lost 7 bases and J 8 bases, leaving 15 bases between the germline ends. Per the germline V gene, CDR1 is SGDLS and CDR2 is YYNGEE. The CDR3 here is CASGSRYGEAFF. The CDR3 coding sequence is TGTGCCAGCGGGAGTAGGTACGGCGAAGCTTTCTTT.

The rearrangement joins TRBV11-2 to TRBJ1-4; 7 bases align to TRBD1. V shed 1 base and J 8 bases; nucleotides not matched to a gene: 13. The CDR3 spans 17 residues. Germline-derived CDR1 and CDR2 are SGHAT and FQNNGV. CDR3 region: CASSLGSKDRRDEKLFF. The CDR3 DNA follows: TGTGCCAGCAGCTTAGGAAGTAAGGACAGGAGGGACGAAAAACTGTTTTTT.

Points on this clone: One end of the junction varies from germline; a read error may be responsible. The V and J genes are TRBV7-7 and TRBJ2-1, with D tentatively TRBD1 (5 bases). The CDR3 length is 13 residues. In germline, CDR1 is SSHAT, CDR2 FNYEAQ (reference sequence). CDR3 protein: CASSLDRNNEQFF. The CDR3 DNA follows: TGTGCTAGCAGCTTAGACAGAAACAATGAGCAGTTCTTC. The full variable domain, with the rest looked up from reference TRBV7-7 and TRBJ2-1, is GAGVSQSPRYKVTKRGQDVTLRCDPISSHATLYWYQQALGQGPEFLTYFNYEAQPDKSGLPSDRFSAERPEGSISTLTIQRTEQRDSAMYRCASSLDRNNEQFFGPGTRLTVL.